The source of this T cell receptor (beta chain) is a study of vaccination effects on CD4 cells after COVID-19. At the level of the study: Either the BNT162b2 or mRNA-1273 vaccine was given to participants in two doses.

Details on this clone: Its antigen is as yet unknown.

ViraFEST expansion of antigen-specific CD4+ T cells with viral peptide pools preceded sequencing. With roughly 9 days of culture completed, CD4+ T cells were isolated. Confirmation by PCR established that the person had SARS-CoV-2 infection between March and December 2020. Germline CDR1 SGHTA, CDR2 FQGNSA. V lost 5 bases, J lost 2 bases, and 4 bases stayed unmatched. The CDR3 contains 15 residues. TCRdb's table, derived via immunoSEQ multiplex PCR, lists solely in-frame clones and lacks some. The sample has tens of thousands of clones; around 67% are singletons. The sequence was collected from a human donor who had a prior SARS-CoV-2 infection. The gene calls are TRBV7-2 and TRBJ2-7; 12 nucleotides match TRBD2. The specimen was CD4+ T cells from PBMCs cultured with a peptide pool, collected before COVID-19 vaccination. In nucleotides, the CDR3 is TGTGCCAGCAGCCGCCGGACTAGCGGGGCCTACGAGCAGTACTTC. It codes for CASSRRTSGAYEQYF. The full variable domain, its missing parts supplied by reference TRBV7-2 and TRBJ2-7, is GAGVSQSPSNKVTEKGKDVELRCDPISGHTALYWYRQSLGQGLEFLIYFQGNSAPDKSGLPSDRFSAERTGGSVSTLTIQRTQQEDSAVYLCASSRRTSGAYEQYFGPGTRLTVT.